Presented here are 30 T cell receptor beta chains from one specimen sequenced in a study of technical replicates of blood from a handful of donors. The data were produced by immunoSEQ multiplex PCR, yet TCRdb's version contains in-frame clones alone and is incomplete. The sample includes 90,000 to 100,000 clones, around 96% of them seen just once. Sequenced: T cells isolated from PBMCs. The receptors here all came from a human donor in good health.

The chain recombines TRBV7-2 with TRBJ1-5, with D unclear. Per the germline V gene, CDR1 is SGHTA and CDR2 is FQGNSA. The length of the CDR3 is 12 residues. V was pared by 1 base and J by 6 bases, with 4 bases between. DNA for the CDR3: TGTGCCAGCAGCTTAGTCAGTCAGCCCCAGCATTTT. Amino acids: CASSLVSQPQHF.

Written as DNA, the CDR3 is TGTGCCAGCAGCTTGGATTTTACAGGGGACGAGCAGTACTTC. This gives the protein CASSLDFTGDEQYF. The V gene is TRBV5-5, the J gene TRBJ2-7, with 7 bases that match TRBD1. CDR1 is SGHKS, CDR2 YYEKEE, per germline (reference sequence). There are 14 residues in the CDR3. Germline trimming cut 0 bases from V and 5 bases from J; bases unmatched to any gene: 5.

This clone was seen more than once but under ten times. The DNA for the CDR3 is TGTGCCTGGAGTATATCCGACACTGAAGCTTTCTTT. It is translated as CAWSISDTEAFF. The genes are TRBV30 and TRBJ1-1; D remains ambiguous. Trimming stripped 2 bases from V and 3 bases from J, with 7 bases between. Per germline, CDR1 GTSNPN and CDR2 SVGIG (reference sequence). This CDR3 is 12 amino acids long.

The chain joins TRBV5-1 to TRBJ2-3, with 10 bases identical to TRBD2. Trimming cost V 2 bases and J 3 bases; bases outside gene matches: 12. The CDR3 length is 18 residues. Germline V gene lookup returns CDR1 SGHRS and CDR2 YFSETQ. The CDR3 loop reads CASSFGSSGRFRTDTQYF. In nucleotides, the CDR3 is TGCGCCAGCAGCTTCGGGTCTAGCGGGAGATTCAGGACAGATACGCAGTATTTT.

The chain links TRBV10-3 to TRBJ2-5, with D possibly being TRBD2 (6 bases). V lost 5 bases to trimming and J lost 3 bases, with 10 bases between them. The CDR3 has 13 residues. Germline V CDR1 and CDR2: ENHRY, SYGVKD. The CDR3 loop is CAISSGSEETQYF. The DNA for the CDR3 is TGTGCCATCAGTTCCGGGAGCGAAGAGACCCAGTACTTC.

The chain uses TRBV19 and TRBJ1-5, with TRBD1 matching 9 bases. V gave up 3 bases and J gave up 2 bases; unmatched junction bases: 5. Germline loops: CDR1 LNHDA, CDR2 SQIVND (reference sequence). This CDR3 region has 16 residues. The CDR3 bases are TGTGCCAGTAGTATCCAGGACAGGGGCGGCAATCAGCCCCAGCATTTT. As protein: CASSIQDRGGNQPQHF.

This chain uses TRBV10-1 with TRBJ2-3; 8 nucleotides line up with TRBD2. Trimming took 2 bases from V and 2 from J; bases not matched to a gene: 6. The CDR3 covers 16 residues. Germline CDR1 WNHNN, CDR2 SYGVQD (reference sequence). The CDR3 region is CASSEGLRGVTDTQYF. CDR3 bases: TGCGCCAGCAGTGAGGGATTGCGGGGGGTCACAGATACGCAGTATTTT.

The CDR3 is CSARGAEQYF. The CDR3 DNA reads as TGCAGTGCTAGAGGGGCCGAGCAGTACTTC. The rearrangement links TRBV20-1 to TRBJ2-7; D is ambiguous. This CDR3 spans 10 amino acids. The germline gives CDR1 DFQATT, CDR2 SNEGSKA (reference sequence). The V end lost 1 base, the J end lost 6 bases, and 4 bases lay between the germline ends.

This chain uses TRBV6-5 with TRBJ1-2; D ambiguous. CDR3 length: 15 residues. V was shortened by 0 bases and J by 4 bases, with 12 bases between the two germline ends. Germline V gene lookup returns CDR1 MNHEY and CDR2 SVGAGI. CDR3 bases: TGTGCCAGCAGTTACTCGAGCGCGATCCCCTATGGCTACACCTTC. As protein: CASSYSSAIPYGYTF.

This clone was recorded a few times. The J gene is TRBJ2-7, the V gene TRBV28; possibly TRBD1 for D (6 bases). CDR1 and CDR2 from the germline V gene are MDHEN and SYDVKM. The ends were cut back, 2 bases at V and 2 bases at J, with 7 bases in the middle. The CDR3 sequence is 13 residues long. The CDR3 spells CASSLGTTYEQYF. Written as DNA, the CDR3 is TGTGCCAGCAGTTTAGGGACAACCTACGAGCAGTACTTC.

The chain combines TRBV27 with TRBJ1-2; tentative D call: TRBD1 (6 bases). The germline V gene encodes CDR1 MNHEY and CDR2 SMNVEV (reference sequence). The CDR3 is 14 amino acids. V was pared by 6 bases and J by 5 bases, with 16 bases between. Here the CDR3 DNA reads TGTGCCAGCAGCTCCGGGACAAAATCATATGGCTACACCTTC. Residues: CASSSGTKSYGYTF.

V gene TRBV29-1 combines with J gene TRBJ2-7, with 8 bases fitting TRBD2. With 6 bases clipped from V and 1 base from J, the junction kept 14 bases outside the gene matches. The germline CDR1 and CDR2 sequences are SQVTM and ANQGSEA. CDR3 length equals 16 residues. CDR3 sequence: CSVAPAGGGYSYEQYF. The CDR3 region has the DNA TGCAGCGTCGCGCCCGCCGGGGGGGGGTATTCCTACGAGCAGTACTTC.

This rearrangement joins TRBV9 to TRBJ2-3; D may be TRBD1 (6 bases). Deletions cut 3 bases from V and 1 base from J, with 15 bases between. The CDR3 covers 16 residues. Germline V gene lookup returns CDR1 SGDLS and CDR2 YYNGEE. CDR3 sequence reads: CASSGPGGGRTDTQYF. The CDR3 DNA sequence: TGTGCCAGCAGCGGACCTGGGGGCGGACGCACAGATACGCAGTATTTT.

The chain is built from TRBV30 and TRBJ1-2, with D unclear. V was trimmed by 6 bases and J by 12 bases, leaving 8 bases between them. Looked up from germline, CDR1 is GTSNPN and CDR2 is SVGIG (reference sequence). The CDR3 sequence is 8 residues long. CDR3 residues: CACYLNTF. The CDR3 DNA follows: TGTGCCTGCTATTTGAACACCTTC.

Written as DNA, the CDR3 is TGTGCCAGTAGTATCAGCGGGAGTGTCTACGAGCAGTACTTC. Translation: CASSISGSVYEQYF. The chain joins TRBV19 to TRBJ2-7; 8 positions match TRBD2. V gave up 3 bases and J gave up 3 bases; unmatched junction bases: 4. The germline gives CDR1 LNHDA, CDR2 SQIVND (reference sequence). CDR3 length equals 14 residues.

The gene calls are TRBV9 and TRBJ2-7; TRBD2 might be the D (5 bases). This CDR3 has 17 amino acids. V was shortened by 3 bases and J by 0 bases, with 19 bases between the two germline ends. Germline V gives CDR1 SGDLS, CDR2 YYNGEE. The CDR3 nucleotides read TGTGCCAGCAGCGGCGAACGGACTCCTACCTACTCCTACGAGCAGTACTTC. It codes for CASSGERTPTYSYEQYF.

This clone was counted once. The chain uses TRBV30 and TRBJ1-2; a weak D match, TRBD1 (6 bases). There are 12 residues in the CDR3. V lost 2 bases and J 7 bases, leaving 11 bases between the germline ends. CDR1 GTSNPN and CDR2 SVGIG come from the germline V gene (reference sequence). CDR3 loop: CAWSMWTAGYTF. DNA for the CDR3: TGTGCCTGGAGTATGTGGACAGCTGGCTACACCTTC. Together with reference TRBV30 and TRBJ1-2, the CDR3 gives the full variable domain: SQTIHQWPATLVQPVGSPLSLECTVEGTSNPNLYWYRQAAGRGLQLLFYSVGIGQISSEVPQNLSASRPQDRQFILSSKKLLLSDSGFYLCAWSMWTAGYTFGSGTRLTVV.

Only one count was recorded for this clone. The chain links TRBV7-2 to TRBJ2-3; 8 positions match TRBD2. The germline CDR1 and CDR2 sequences are SGHTA and FQGNSA. The CDR3 runs 16 residues. V was pared by 0 bases and J by 8 bases, with 10 bases of the junction left unmatched. The CDR3 reads CASSLAGSGAVVTQYF. In DNA, the CDR3 is TGTGCCAGCAGCTTAGCGGGTAGCGGGGCAGTGGTTACGCAGTATTTT.

This chain connects TRBV9 to TRBJ2-1; D remains unclear. The germline CDR1 and CDR2 sequences are SGDLS and YYNGEE. V was trimmed by 0 bases and J by 1 base, leaving 5 bases between them. This CDR3 comprises 14 residues. This CDR3 reads CASSVGSSYNEQFF. In nucleotides, the CDR3 is TGTGCCAGCAGCGTAGGTTCGTCCTACAATGAGCAGTTCTTC.

The chain carries TRBV6-5 and TRBJ1-5; TRBD1 matches at 9 bases. The CDR3 spans 15 residues. From germline, CDR1 is MNHEY and CDR2 SVGAGI. V dropped 6 bases and J dropped 4; count of bases not matched to a gene: 7. The CDR3 protein is CASRALGTGNQPQHF. In nucleotides, the CDR3 is TGTGCCAGCAGAGCTCTAGGGACAGGGAATCAGCCCCAGCATTTT.

CDR3 in amino acids: CASSLVRGHEQYF. In DNA, the CDR3 is TGTGCCAGCAGCTTGGTTAGGGGCCACGAGCAGTACTTC. V gene TRBV5-6 combines with J gene TRBJ2-7, with D maybe TRBD1 (5 bases). V lost 0 bases and J 5 bases, leaving 9 bases between the germline ends. The CDR3 loop spans 13 amino acids. Per germline, CDR1 SGHDT and CDR2 YYEEEE.

This clone was counted a single time. The chain joins TRBV5-1 to TRBJ1-4; possible D gene TRBD1, 5 bases. Deletions cut 9 bases from V and 5 bases from J, with 14 bases between. Germline CDR1 and CDR2: SGHRS and YFSETQ. The CDR3 is 13 residues long. Here the CDR3 reads CATRGWGNEKLFF. As DNA, the CDR3 is TGCGCCACCAGAGGATGGGGCAATGAAAAACTGTTTTTT.

This chain links TRBV15 with TRBJ1-2; D not certain. With 3 bases removed from V and 8 bases from J, the gap between germline ends came to 16 bases. This CDR3 region has 14 residues. The germline V gene encodes CDR1 LNHNV and CDR2 YYDKDF (reference sequence). CDR3 residues: CATSSYSVIGGYTF. The CDR3 bases are TGTGCCACCAGCAGCTATTCAGTCATCGGGGGCTACACCTTC.

The gene calls are TRBV9 and TRBJ1-5; TRBD1 might be the D (5 bases). The V and J ends lost 3 bases and 0 bases respectively, with 16 bases between them. Germline CDR1 reads SGDLS; CDR2 reads YYNGEE. This CDR3 is built from 17 residues. This CDR3 is CASSGGGETISNQPQHF. CDR3 DNA sequence: TGTGCCAGCAGCGGGGGAGGGGAGACAATTAGCAATCAGCCCCAGCATTTT.

The rearrangement uses TRBV7-3 and TRBJ2-2; no reliable D call. In germline, CDR1 is SGHTA, CDR2 FQGTGA. The CDR3 runs 14 residues. The V end lost 7 bases, the J end lost 6 bases, and 15 bases lay between the germline ends. The CDR3 loop is CASTPSRESGELFF. In DNA form, the CDR3 reads TGTGCCAGCACCCCTTCTAGAGAGTCCGGGGAGCTGTTTTTT.

This CDR3 is CASSLSHPTGYEQYF. The DNA for the CDR3 is TGTGCCAGCAGTTTGTCCCACCCGACAGGGTACGAGCAGTACTTC. The genes are TRBV28 and TRBJ2-7, with 7 bases identical to TRBD1. The CDR3 loop spans 15 amino acids. Germline V CDR1 and CDR2: MDHEN, SYDVKM. Unmatched junction bases numbered 9, after V lost 3 bases and J lost 4 bases.

The J gene is TRBJ2-7, the V gene TRBV28; 12 bases agree with TRBD2. The length of the CDR3 is 17 residues. Germline CDR1 and CDR2: MDHEN and SYDVKM. V lost 6 bases to trimming and J lost 0 bases; unmatched junction nucleotides: 9. This chain's CDR3 is CASRGLAGSPGSYEQYF. CDR3 in DNA: TGTGCCAGCAGAGGACTAGCGGGAAGCCCTGGCTCCTACGAGCAGTACTTC.

The chain is built from TRBV19 and TRBJ2-3; 7 bases match TRBD2. The CDR3 is 11 residues long. Germline loops: CDR1 LNHDA, CDR2 SQIVND (reference sequence). The CDR3 DNA follows: TGTGCTAGCGGGTTCGGATATACGCAGTATTTT. This codes for CASGFGYTQYF.

V usage is TRBV28 and J usage is TRBJ1-1; no clear D. Germline V gene lookup returns CDR1 MDHEN and CDR2 SYDVKM. V was pared by 1 base and J by 3 bases, with 9 bases between. The CDR3 is 14 amino acids. CDR3 in amino acids: CASSLSVRDTEAFF. DNA of the CDR3: TGTGCCAGCAGTTTATCGGTACGGGACACTGAAGCTTTCTTT.

The chain employs TRBV18 and TRBJ2-3, with D perhaps TRBD2 (6 bases). The CDR3 spans 14 residues. Trimming removed 3 bases from V and 4 bases from J, with 11 bases in between. CDR1 is KGHSH, CDR2 LQKENI, per germline. CDR3 protein: CASSPGGRPDTQYF. The CDR3 DNA reads as TGTGCCAGCTCACCTGGGGGGAGGCCAGATACGCAGTATTTT.